The 5 T cell receptor beta chains below come from one sample, sequenced in a study of blood T cell repertoires in COVID-19. The method was immunoSEQ multiplex PCR; TCRdb's version includes in-frame clones alone and lacks a portion of them. Seen here are roughly 290,000 clones, around nine tenths observed once, and the top ten hold about 6.1%. Sequencing was done on a sample of PBMCs or T cells enriched from blood (not recorded which). The receptors here all came from a woman in her 40s who had recovered from COVID-19.

The V gene is TRBV10-3, the J gene TRBJ2-3; TRBD1 matches at 7 bases. V gave up 7 bases and J gave up 2 bases; unmatched junction bases: 15. The CDR3 extends over 17 amino acids. The germline V gene has CDR1 ENHRY and CDR2 SYGVKD. CDR3 amino acids: CAIKTGISVIDTDTQYF. The CDR3 DNA reads as TGTGCCATCAAGACAGGGATAAGCGTAATCGACACAGATACGCAGTATTTT.

The chain joins TRBV27 to TRBJ2-1; 9 bases align to TRBD2. Unmatched junction bases numbered 9, after V lost 2 bases and J lost 7 bases. In germline, CDR1 is MNHEY, CDR2 SMNVEV (reference sequence). CDR3 length: 16 amino acids. The CDR3 protein is CASSLAGLAERNEQFF. CDR3 DNA sequence: TGTGCCAGCAGTTTAGCGGGACTAGCAGAGAGAAATGAGCAGTTCTTC.

The sample holds a few counts of this clone. The genes are TRBV2 and TRBJ1-4; D is possibly TRBD1 (6 bases). The V gene lost 7 bases and the J gene lost 3 bases, with 18 bases spanning the gap. The CDR3 covers 16 residues. Germline CDR1 SNHLY, CDR2 FYNNEI. CDR3 region: CASIRDTPMANEKLFF. In DNA form, the CDR3 reads TGTGCCAGCATCAGGGACACCCCTATGGCTAATGAAAAACTGTTTTTT.

V is TRBV28 and J is TRBJ2-1; no definite D call. Germline V lookup: CDR1 MDHEN, CDR2 SYDVKM. This CDR3 has 17 residues. The V end lost 2 bases, the J end lost 0 bases, and 14 bases lay between the germline ends. The CDR3 coding sequence is TGTGCCAGCAGTTTACCCTACCGGGTTCGCTCCTACAATGAGCAGTTCTTC. This translates into CASSLPYRVRSYNEQFF.

Only a few counts were recorded for this clone. The V call is TRBV2, the J call TRBJ2-1, with a tentative D call TRBD2 (5 bases). V lost 6 bases, J lost 7 bases, and 19 bases lay in between. The CDR3 extends over 15 amino acids. Germline CDR1 SNHLY, CDR2 FYNNEI. The CDR3 nucleotides are TGTGCCAGCAGCGCCCCGGACCTAGCACCAAATGAGCAGTTCTTC. Translating it yields CASSAPDLAPNEQFF.